This T cell receptor beta chain appears in the sequencing data of a study of cytomegalovirus exposure and HLA in healthy donors. Regarding the study as a whole: The authors judged a highly shared variant cluster likely a sequencing artifact.

Comments on this clone: Its specificity is not known.

PCR primers comprised 60 Vbeta and 13 Jbeta primers. Source study methods: As a later analysis found, there were approximately 80 million unique TCR beta chains, of which roughly 11 million were shared. Assay used: immunoSEQ multiplex PCR; TCRdb lists only in-frame clones, some missing. V, J and clone size were drawn from that table, and D and trimming were deduced from the DNA. The table has some 170,000 clones, roughly 79% seen once; the top ten hold roughly 4.9%. The CDR3 loop spans 17 amino acids. Germline CDR1 and CDR2: KGHSH and LQKENI. Germline trimming cut 2 bases from V and 4 bases from J; bases unmatched to any gene: 10.

This chain uses TRBV18 with TRBJ2-1, with 8 bases identical to TRBD1. The sequence was obtained from a woman in her late teens or twenties in good health and CMV-seropositive. Sequenced material: PBMCs. CDR3 sequence: CASSPFIGTGLYNEQFF. The CDR3 region has the DNA TGTGCCAGCTCACCATTCATAGGGACAGGACTTTACAATGAGCAGTTCTTC.